A single T cell receptor (beta chain) is shown here with its context. Its antigen remains unidentified. The data were taken from a study of CD8 T cells in ankylosing spondylitis. Study-wide findings and caveats: Within ankylosing spondylitis blood, a TCR beta motif made up of seven or eight highly homologous variants appeared to be characteristic. Matched synovial fluid from ankylosing spondylitis patients was reported to be enriched for disease-linked clones.

The CDR3 is 13 residues long. Trimming took 6 bases from V and 4 from J, leaving 15 bases between them. Germline values: CDR1 SQVTM, CDR2 ANQGSEA. Quantitative 5'-RACE with molecular barcodes generated TCR beta libraries. TCRdb reanalysed the 5' RACE reads using MiXCR and keeps one entry per CDR3 protein. The profile shows some 800,000 distinct CDR3 sequences, about 11% of them singletons. The sequence came from a male donor with ankylosing spondylitis. The chain combines TRBV29-1 with TRBJ1-1; D not resolved. Sequencing was done on a sample of blood, either unsorted or a sorted T cell fraction (not recorded which). The CDR3 sequence: CSVSSWYRTEAFF. The CDR3 DNA reads TGCAGCGTCTCTAGCTGGTATCGCACTGAAGCTTTCTTT.